These T cell receptor beta chains were read from a single sample in a study of blood T cell repertoires in COVID-19. Method: immunoSEQ multiplex PCR; TCRdb's copy keeps in-frame clones and lacks some. The sample shows about 36,000 clones, around four fifths of them seen only once. Sequencing was done on a sample of peripheral blood. The receptor source for this set is a human donor in a cohort sampled during active COVID-19. Each CDR3 is given with its conserved first and last residue. The D gene is left open where the match is weak. Not every row has a clone size; where given, it reads once, few, many or a size class.

NA	TRBD1	TRBV7-2	TRBJ1-5	CASSLALGTGVPPQHF	TGTGCCAGCAGCTTAGCGCTTGGGACAGGGGTCCCGCCCCAGCATTTT
NA	NA	TRBV4-3	TRBJ2-7	CASSRDFNTYEQYF	TGCGCCAGCAGCCGGGACTTTAACACCTACGAGCAGTACTTC
NA	NA	TRBV11-2	TRBJ1-2	CASSLEQRGYTF	TGTGCCAGCAGCTTGGAGCAACGGGGCTACACCTTC
NA	TRBD1	TRBV3-1/TRBV3-2	TRBJ2-1	CASSQVGQVWVNEQFF	TGTGCCAGCAGCCAAGTGGGACAGGTCTGGGTCAATGAGCAGTTCTTC
NA	TRBD1	TRBV27	TRBJ1-4	CASSLGLGTAYEKLFF	TGTGCCAGCAGTCTTGGTCTTGGGACAGCATATGAAAAACTGTTTTTT
NA	NA	TRBV2	TRBJ1-2	CASSATLQGGGGYTF	TGTGCCAGCAGTGCAACTTTACAGGGAGGGGGGGGCTACACCTTC
NA	NA	TRBV14	TRBJ1-2	CASSQDIRGQGYTF	TGTGCCAGCAGCCAAGATATCAGGGGCCAGGGCTACACCTTC
NA	NA	TRBV9	TRBJ2-7	CASSVDSRPSRTGRGYEQYF	TGTGCCAGCAGCGTAGACAGCCGGCCCTCTCGTACAGGGAGGGGGTACGAGCAGTACTTC
NA	NA	TRBV7-8	TRBJ2-1	CASTSQGVGYNEQFF	TGTGCCAGCACATCACAGGGTGTGGGCTACAATGAGCAGTTCTTC
once	NA	TRBV5-6	TRBJ2-4	CASSKEKYIQYF	TGTGCCAGCAGCAAGGAGAAGTACATTCAGTACTTC
NA	TRBD1	TRBV18	TRBJ1-1	CASSVQGDTEAFF	TGTGCCAGCTCCGTCCAGGGGGACACTGAAGCTTTCTTT
NA	NA	TRBV7-2	TRBJ2-5	CASSLEAGKGTQYF	TGTGCCAGCAGCTTAGAGGCGGGCAAGGGGACCCAGTACTTC
NA	NA	TRBV2	TRBJ2-1	CASSEGSADNEQFF	TGTGCCAGCAGTGAAGGTAGCGCTGACAATGAGCAGTTCTTC
NA	TRBD1	TRBV7-2	TRBJ1-3	CASSFTGGGNTIYF	TGTGCCAGCAGCTTCACAGGGGGGGGAAACACCATATATTTT
NA	NA	TRBV7-2	TRBJ1-2	CASSNSGTAAHYGYTF	TGTGCCAGCAGTAACTCCGGAACAGCTGCTCACTATGGCTACACCTTC
NA	NA	TRBV11-2	TRBJ2-7	CASSKYRDSQSGYEQYF	TGTGCCAGCAGCAAATATAGAGACTCCCAAAGTGGTTACGAGCAGTACTTC
NA	NA	TRBV19	TRBJ1-4	CASSISVFGRVDEKLFF	TGTGCCAGTAGTATCTCGGTGTTTGGCAGGGTGGATGAAAAACTGTTTTTT
NA	NA	TRBV4-1	TRBJ2-7	CASSRGQRFDEQYF	TGCGCCAGCAGCCGAGGACAGAGATTTGACGAGCAGTACTTC
NA	NA	TRBV3-1/TRBV3-2	TRBJ2-7	CASSQGRGPKYF	TGTGCCAGCAGCCAAGGACGAGGGCCCAAGTACTTC
NA	NA	TRBV6-5	TRBJ1-2	CATQKTNYGYTF	TGTGCCACCCAGAAAACTAACTATGGCTACACCTTC
once	TRBD1	TRBV2	TRBJ1-4	CASTRSPQGVKLFF	TGTGCCAGCACACGAAGCCCGCAGGGGGTAAAACTGTTTTTT
NA	NA	TRBV18	TRBJ2-7	CASSPETTTGEQYF	TGTGCCAGCTCACCCGAAACTACCACGGGGGAGCAGTACTTC
NA	TRBD2	TRBV6-2/TRBV6-3	TRBJ2-1	CASSYAPGTSGNNEQFF	TGTGCCAGCAGTTACGCGCCGGGGACTAGCGGAAACAATGAGCAGTTCTTC
few	NA	TRBV28	TRBJ2-2	CASSPRTLNTGELFF	TGTGCCAGCAGCCCCCGGACTTTGAACACCGGGGAGCTGTTTTTT
NA	NA	TRBV3-1/TRBV3-2	TRBJ2-4	CASSSSSGPVAKNIQYF	TGTGCCAGCTCTTCCAGTAGCGGACCTGTAGCCAAAAACATTCAGTACTTC
NA	NA	TRBV4-3	TRBJ1-3	CASSQEAVRGNTIYF	TGCGCCAGCAGCCAAGAAGCTGTCCGTGGAAACACCATATATTTT